The clone carrying this TCR beta chain was found a few times. The sample originates from a study of sequential checkpoint blockade in melanoma. Some clones are missing from TCRdb's copy, which holds only in-frame ones; the method was immunoSEQ multiplex PCR. The sample lists about 13,000 clones, around a quarter seen once, with roughly 15% in the top ten. Indicated treatment: randomized to nivolumab then ipilimumab (arm A) or the reverse (arm B). The CDR3 has 15 amino acids. Germline V gene lookup returns CDR1 SNHLY and CDR2 FYNNEI. J lost 3 bases, V lost 4 bases, and 3 bases had no gene match. Specimen: tumor tissue (inferred from file names), collected from a patient given nivolumab and ipilimumab in sequence. This clonotype originated in a human donor with melanoma. The V call is TRBV2, the J call TRBJ2-1; 10 bases align to TRBD2. CDR3 amino acids: CASSVGLAHYNEQFF. The DNA for the CDR3 is TGTGCCAGCAGTGTGGGACTAGCGCACTACAATGAGCAGTTCTTC.